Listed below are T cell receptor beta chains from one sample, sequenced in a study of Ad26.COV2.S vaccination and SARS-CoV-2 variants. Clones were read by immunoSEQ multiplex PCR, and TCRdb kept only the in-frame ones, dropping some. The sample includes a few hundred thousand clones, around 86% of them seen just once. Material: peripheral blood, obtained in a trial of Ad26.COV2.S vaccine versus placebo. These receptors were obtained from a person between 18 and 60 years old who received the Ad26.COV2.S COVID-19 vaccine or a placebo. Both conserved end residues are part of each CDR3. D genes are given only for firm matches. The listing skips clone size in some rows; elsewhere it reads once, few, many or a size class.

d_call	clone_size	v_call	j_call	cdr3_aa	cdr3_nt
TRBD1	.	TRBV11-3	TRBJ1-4	CASSSNRDRVDEKLFF	TGTGCCAGCAGCTCCAACCGGGACAGGGTTGATGAAAAACTGTTTTTT
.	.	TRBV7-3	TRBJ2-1	CASSRFGGPGNEQFF	TGTGCCAGCAGCCGTTTCGGGGGGCCAGGCAATGAGCAGTTCTTC
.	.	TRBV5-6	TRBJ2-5	CASSLIVPSQETQYF	TGTGCCAGCAGCTTGATAGTACCTTCACAAGAGACCCAGTACTTC
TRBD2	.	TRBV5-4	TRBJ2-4	CASSTSGGGESNIQYF	TGTGCCAGCAGCACCTCCGGGGGGGGAGAATCAAACATTCAGTACTTC
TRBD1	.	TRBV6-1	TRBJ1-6	CASSGKIPGQVGAYNSPLHF	TGTGCCAGCAGTGGTAAGATTCCGGGACAGGTGGGCGCCTATAATTCACCCCTCCACTTT
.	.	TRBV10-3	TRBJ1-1	CAIRTGGARTEAFF	TGTGCCATCAGGACGGGGGGGGCGCGAACTGAAGCTTTCTTT
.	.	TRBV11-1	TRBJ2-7	CASSLAGGLSYEQYF	TGTGCCAGCAGCTTAGCGGGAGGACTCTCCTACGAGCAGTACTTC
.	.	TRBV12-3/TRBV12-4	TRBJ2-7	CASSTSTGVGQYF	TGTGCCAGCAGTACATCTACAGGTGTCGGGCAGTACTTC
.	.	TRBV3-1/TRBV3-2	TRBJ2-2	CASSRGVTGELFF	TGTGCCAGCAGCAGAGGGGTGACCGGGGAGCTGTTTTTT
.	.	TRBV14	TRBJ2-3	CASSQSDTQYF	TGTGCCAGCAGCCAATCCGATACGCAGTATTTT
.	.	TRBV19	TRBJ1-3	CASSSEGMSYGNTIYF	TGTGCCAGTAGTTCCGAGGGAATGTCGTATGGAAACACCATATATTTT
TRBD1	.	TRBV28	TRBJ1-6	CASSSGQGFDSPLHF	TGTGCCAGCAGTTCGGGACAGGGGTTTGATTCACCCCTCCACTTT
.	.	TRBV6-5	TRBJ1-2	CASRGVGPAGYTF	TGTGCCAGTAGGGGGGTGGGACCGGCAGGCTACACCTTC
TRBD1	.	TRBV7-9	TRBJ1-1	CASSGRQGNTEAFF	TGTGCCAGCAGCGGGAGACAGGGGAACACTGAAGCTTTCTTT
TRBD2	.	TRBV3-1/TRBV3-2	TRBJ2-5	CASRGSGGAETQYF	TGTGCCAGCAGGGGAAGCGGGGGGGCTGAGACCCAGTACTTC
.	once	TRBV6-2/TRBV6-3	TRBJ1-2	CASSYSSRTVGHYGYTF	TGTGCCAGCAGTTACTCGTCGCGGACAGTCGGGCACTATGGCTACACCTTC
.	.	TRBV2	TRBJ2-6	CASSEGFGEPGANVLTF	TGTGCCAGCAGTGAAGGGTTCGGGGAACCTGGGGCCAACGTCCTGACTTTC
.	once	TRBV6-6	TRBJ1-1	CASSYSRDEAFF	TGTGCCAGCAGCTACAGCAGGGATGAAGCTTTCTTT
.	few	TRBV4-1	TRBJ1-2	CASSQDSGGKVGYTF	TGCGCCAGCAGCCAAGATAGCGGGGGGAAGGTTGGCTACACCTTC
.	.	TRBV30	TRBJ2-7	CAWTDSYEQYF	TGTGCCTGGACAGATTCCTACGAGCAGTACTTC
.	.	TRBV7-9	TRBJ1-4	CASRGVGSNEKLFF	TGTGCCAGCAGGGGAGTGGGGTCTAATGAAAAACTGTTTTTT
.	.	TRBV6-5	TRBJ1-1	CASSYVDTLNTEAFF	TGTGCCAGCAGTTACGTGGACACATTGAACACTGAAGCTTTCTTT
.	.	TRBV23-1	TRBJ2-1	CASSPALGQGYNEQFF	TGCGCCAGCAGTCCCGCCCTGGGGCAGGGTTACAATGAGCAGTTCTTC
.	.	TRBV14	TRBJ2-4	CASSQDRGWEQNIQYF	TGTGCCAGCAGCCAAGATCGGGGCTGGGAACAAAACATTCAGTACTTC
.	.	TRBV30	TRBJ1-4	CAWSVQVGRGANEKLFF	TGTGCCTGGAGTGTTCAGGTTGGACGGGGTGCTAATGAAAAACTGTTTTTT
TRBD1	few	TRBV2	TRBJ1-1	CASRGQDTEAFF	TGTGCCAGCAGGGGACAGGACACTGAAGCTTTCTTT
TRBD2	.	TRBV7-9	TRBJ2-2	CASSDSYSGDTGELFF	TGTGCCAGCAGCGACAGTTATAGCGGGGACACCGGGGAGCTGTTTTTT
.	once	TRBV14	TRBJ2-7	CASSQVTTYEQYF	TGTGCCAGCAGCCAAGTAACCACCTACGAGCAGTACTTC
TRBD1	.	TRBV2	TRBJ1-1	CASRLGQLNTEAFF	TGTGCCAGCAGGCTGGGACAGCTGAACACTGAAGCTTTCTTT
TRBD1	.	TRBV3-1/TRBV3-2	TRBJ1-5	CASSQGTGVGQPQHF	TGTGCCAGCAGCCAGGGGACAGGGGTTGGTCAGCCCCAGCATTTT